The clone carrying this T cell receptor beta chain appeared many times. Its antigen remains unknown. This entry belongs to a study of T cells in Graves' hyperthyroidism and ophthalmopathy. Findings and limits, study-wide: Ophthalmopathy was identified by the model a median around 6.3 months ahead of onset.

This CDR3 has 17 amino acids. V was pared by 0 bases and J by 2 bases, with 8 bases of the junction left unmatched. Germline V CDR1 and CDR2: GTSNPN, SVGIG (reference sequence). The investigators amplified TCR beta CDR3 regions from RNA transcripts. First-round RT-PCR targeting the TCR CDR3 was performed with the HTBI primer set. Using its own MiXCR run on the multiplex PCR reads, TCRdb lists one record per CDR3 protein. The sample has fewer than 450,000 distinct CDR3 sequences, around 15% seen once. V usage is TRBV30 and J usage is TRBJ2-1; 9 bases are a match to TRBD2. This sequence originates from a woman between 55 and 75 years old with Graves' ophthalmopathy. The sample taken for sequencing was blood. The CDR3 DNA follows: TGTGCCTGGAGTGTAATACCTAGCGGGATAACCTACAATGAGCAGTTCTTC. Translated: CAWSVIPSGITYNEQFF.